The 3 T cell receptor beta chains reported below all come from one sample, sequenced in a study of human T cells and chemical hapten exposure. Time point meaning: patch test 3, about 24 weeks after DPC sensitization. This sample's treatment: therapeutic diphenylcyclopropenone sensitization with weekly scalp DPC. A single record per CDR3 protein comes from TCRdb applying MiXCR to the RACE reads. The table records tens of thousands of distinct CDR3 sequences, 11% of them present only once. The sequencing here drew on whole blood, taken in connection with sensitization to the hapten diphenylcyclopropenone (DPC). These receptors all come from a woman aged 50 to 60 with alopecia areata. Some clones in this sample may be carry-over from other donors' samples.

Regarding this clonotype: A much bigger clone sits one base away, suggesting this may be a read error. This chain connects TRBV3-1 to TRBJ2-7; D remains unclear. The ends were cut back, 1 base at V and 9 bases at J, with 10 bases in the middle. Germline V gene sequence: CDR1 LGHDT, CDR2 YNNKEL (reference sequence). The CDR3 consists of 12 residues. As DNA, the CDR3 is TGTGCCAGCAGCCAAGGCGAACAAGGGCAGTACTTC. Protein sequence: CASSQGEQGQYF.

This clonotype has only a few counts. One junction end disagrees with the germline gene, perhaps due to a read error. CDR3 protein: CASRLDRGRTIPTDTQYF. Written as DNA, the CDR3 is TGCGCCAGCAGATTGGACAGGGGCCGAACCATACCCACAGATACGCAGTATTTT. The genes are TRBV5-1 and TRBJ2-3; 9 nucleotides agree with TRBD1. The V gene's germline CDR1 is SGHRS and CDR2 YFSETQ. CDR3 length equals 18 residues.

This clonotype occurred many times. The CDR3: CASQRANTGELFF. CDR3 coding DNA: TGTGCCAGCCAGCGGGCGAACACCGGGGAGCTGTTTTTT. The chain is built from TRBV7-8 and TRBJ2-2; D possibly corresponds to TRBD2 (6 bases). The CDR3 covers 13 residues. Germline assignment: CDR1 SGHVS and CDR2 FQNEAQ. Trimming took 8 bases from V and 0 from J, leaving 7 bases between them.